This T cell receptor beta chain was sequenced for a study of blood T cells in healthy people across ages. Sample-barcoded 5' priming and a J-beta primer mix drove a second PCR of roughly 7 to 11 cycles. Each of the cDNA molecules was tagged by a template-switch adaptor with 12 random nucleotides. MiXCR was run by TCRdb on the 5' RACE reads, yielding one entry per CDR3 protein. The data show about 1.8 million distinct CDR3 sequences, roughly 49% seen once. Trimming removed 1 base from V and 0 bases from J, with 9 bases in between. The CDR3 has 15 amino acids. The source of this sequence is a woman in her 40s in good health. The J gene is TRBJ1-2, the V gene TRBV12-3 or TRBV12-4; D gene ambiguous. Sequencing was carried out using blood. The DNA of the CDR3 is TGTGCCAGCAGTTTAGGGGTATATACTAACTATGGCTACACCTTC. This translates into CASSLGVYTNYGYTF.